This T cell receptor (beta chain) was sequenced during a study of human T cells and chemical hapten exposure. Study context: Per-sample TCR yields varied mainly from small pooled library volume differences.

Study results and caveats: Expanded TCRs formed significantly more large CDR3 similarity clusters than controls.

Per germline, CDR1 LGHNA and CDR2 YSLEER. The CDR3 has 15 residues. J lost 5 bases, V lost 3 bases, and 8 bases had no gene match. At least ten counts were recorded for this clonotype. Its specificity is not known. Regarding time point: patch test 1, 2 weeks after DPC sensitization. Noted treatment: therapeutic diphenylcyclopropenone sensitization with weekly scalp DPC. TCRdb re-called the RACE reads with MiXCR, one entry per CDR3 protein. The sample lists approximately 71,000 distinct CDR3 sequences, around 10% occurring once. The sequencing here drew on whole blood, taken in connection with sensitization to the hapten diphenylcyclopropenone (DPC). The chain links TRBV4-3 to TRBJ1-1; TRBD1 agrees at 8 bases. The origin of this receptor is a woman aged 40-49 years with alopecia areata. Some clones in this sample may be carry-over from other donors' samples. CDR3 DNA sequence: TGCGCCAGCAGCCAGATGGACAGGGCCGGAACTGAAGCTTTCTTT. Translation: CASSQMDRAGTEAFF.